This TCR beta chain appears in the sequencing data of a study of cytomegalovirus exposure and HLA in healthy donors. Findings and caveats of the study: Some TCR beta chains (around 160 of them) were listed as cytomegalovirus-associated.

Generated by immunoSEQ multiplex PCR, the TCRdb table keeps only in-frame clones and is missing some. The repertoire holds under 250,000 clones, with over 80% as singletons. The CDR3 runs 15 residues. Germline loops: CDR1 MNHEY, CDR2 SVGAGI. The V and J ends lost 6 bases and 7 bases respectively, with 22 bases between them. On this clone itself: The antigen remains unidentified.

The chain couples TRBV6-5 to TRBJ2-7; D gene ambiguous. The sequenced material came from PBMCs. The origin of this receptor is a woman in her late teens or twenties in good health and CMV-seronegative. CDR3 sequence reads: CASSLFKRSPREQYF. The CDR3 DNA follows: TGTGCCAGCAGCTTATTTAAGAGGTCTCCTAGGGAGCAGTACTTC.